One sample yielded the 2 T cell receptor beta chains listed below, sequenced in a study of monozygotic twins with inflammatory bowel disease. From its re-call of the 5' RACE reads, TCRdb lists each CDR3 protein once, without DNA. The sample includes some 440,000 distinct CDR3 sequences. The specimen was blood. The receptors originated from a human donor with ulcerative colitis or Crohn's disease, or a healthy co-twin of an affected twin (not recorded which).

This chain joins TRBV15 and TRBJ2-3; no DNA is available, so the TRBD2 call from TCRdb remains unchecked. The CDR3 length is 16 residues. In germline, CDR1 is LNHNV, CDR2 YYDKDF (reference sequence). CDR3 protein: CATSRGTSQLTDTQYF. Based on the CDR3 plus reference TRBV15 and TRBJ2-3, the full variable domain is DAMVIQNPRYQVTQFGKPVTLSCSQTLNHNVMYWYQQKSSQAPKLLFHYYDKDFNNEADTPDNFQSRRPNTSFCFLDIRSPGLGDTAMYLCATSRGTSQLTDTQYFGPGTRLTVL.

This chain links TRBV5-6 with TRBJ1-1; there is no DNA to check the TCRdb D call of TRBD1. The CDR3 extends over 15 amino acids. Germline-derived CDR1 and CDR2 are SGHDT and YYEEEE. The chain's CDR3 is CASSLPAPGATEAFF.